A selection of T cell receptor beta chains follows, all from one sample in a study of long-term antiretroviral therapy in people with HIV. The protocol was immunoSEQ multiplex PCR, while the TCRdb copy is restricted to in-frame clones and leaves out a portion. The sample lists over 35,000 clones; 75% to 85% were seen once. This sample comprised unsorted PBMCs, obtained 3.4 years after starting antiretroviral therapy. These receptors all come from a young man with HIV. CDR3s include the opening cysteine and the closing phenylalanine or tryptophan. A D gene is named only where the DNA matches it firmly. For some rows the clone size is stated as once, few or many, or as a class when expanded; others skip it.

J,V,size,length,D,CDR3,DNA
TRBJ1-4,TRBV7-9,few,15,.,CASSSRDLGAEKLFF,TGTGCCAGCAGCTCGAGGGACCTAGGGGCAGAAAAACTGTTTTTT
TRBJ2-7,TRBV9,.,15,.,CASRKGLEDAYEQYF,TGTGCCAGCAGGAAGGGACTGGAAGACGCCTACGAGCAGTACTTC
TRBJ2-5,TRBV29-1,.,13,.,CAVPGRAEETQYF,TGCGCAGTTCCGGGTCGGGCAGAAGAGACCCAGTACTTC
TRBJ1-4,TRBV29-1,.,15,.,CSVGREGMGSEKLFF,TGCAGCGTTGGGCGGGAGGGGATGGGTAGTGAAAAACTGTTTTTT
TRBJ1-5,TRBV18,.,14,.,CASSRDKGNQPQHF,TGTGCCAGCTCACGGGACAAGGGCAATCAGCCCCAGCATTTT
TRBJ2-2,TRBV4-3,once,16,TRBD2,CASSQEMAGATGELFF,TGCGCCAGCAGCCAAGAAATGGCGGGAGCCACCGGGGAGCTGTTTTTT
TRBJ2-1,TRBV5-4,.,12,.,CASSSGDNEQFF,TGTGCCAGCAGCTCGGGAGACAATGAGCAGTTCTTC
TRBJ2-7,TRBV7-6,.,16,.,CASSLVEGPLPYEQYF,TGTGCCAGCAGCTTAGTTGAGGGCCCACTTCCCTACGAGCAGTACTTC
TRBJ2-7,TRBV4-2,.,15,TRBD1,CASSQDTRGLREQYF,TGTGCCAGCAGCCAAGATACCAGGGGGCTGAGAGAGCAGTACTTC
TRBJ1-2,TRBV7-9,few,14,.,CASSFVQGNYGYTF,TGTGCCAGCAGCTTCGTCCAGGGAAACTATGGCTACACCTTC
TRBJ1-4,TRBV2,.,14,.,CASRAQGRGEKLFF,TGTGCCAGCAGAGCTCAGGGGAGGGGTGAAAAACTGTTTTTT
TRBJ2-3,TRBV2,.,16,TRBD2,CASSTLSGSSTDTQYF,TGTGCCAGCAGTACCCTTAGCGGGAGCAGCACAGATACGCAGTATTTT
TRBJ2-3,TRBV9,.,13,.,CASSSPYTDTQYF,TGTGCCAGCAGCTCCCCTTACACAGATACGCAGTATTTT
TRBJ2-3,TRBV11-2,.,14,.,CASSLGGVGLPHPF,TGTGCCAGCAGCTTAGGGGGAGTGGGCCTTCCACACCCTTTT
TRBJ2-3,TRBV27,.,15,TRBD1,CASSSYRGATDTQYF,TGTGCCAGCAGTTCTTACAGGGGGGCCACAGATACGCAGTATTTT
TRBJ2-1,TRBV6-5,few,15,.,CASTKGDGRLQEQFF,TGTGCCAGCACCAAGGGGGACGGGCGTTTACAGGAGCAGTTCTTC
TRBJ1-4,TRBV2,.,16,.,CASSADRASTNEKLFF,TGTGCCAGCAGTGCGGACCGAGCCTCAACTAATGAAAAACTGTTTTTT
TRBJ2-2,TRBV7-2,few,15,.,CASSLMSLNTGELFF,TGTGCCAGCAGCTTGATGTCCCTGAACACCGGGGAGCTGTTTTTT
TRBJ2-3,TRBV28,.,15,TRBD1,CASSSQGTGEDTQYF,TGTGCCAGCAGTTCCCAAGGGACAGGGGAGGATACGCAGTATTTT
TRBJ2-7,TRBV25-1,few,13,.,CASSFGRVDEQYF,TGTGCCAGCAGCTTCGGACGAGTGGACGAGCAGTACTTC
TRBJ1-1,TRBV7-9,few,12,.,CASSPPTGGAFF,TGTGCCAGCAGCCCCCCGACAGGTGGAGCTTTCTTT
TRBJ1-5,TRBV2,.,15,TRBD1,CASSEKTGDNQPQHF,TGTGCCAGCAGTGAAAAGACAGGGGACAATCAGCCCCAGCATTTT
TRBJ2-7,TRBV28,.,12,.,CASSLPRVEQYF,TGTGCCAGCAGTCTTCCCCGAGTCGAGCAGTACTTC
TRBJ2-7,TRBV29-1,few,17,TRBD2,CSVFLAGGPVYSYEQYF,TGCAGCGTTTTTCTAGCGGGAGGGCCGGTTTACTCCTACGAGCAGTACTTC
TRBJ2-5,TRBV1,.,14,.,CTSSHRTGEETQYF,TGCACCAGCAGCCACCGGACAGGGGAGGAGACCCAGTACTTC
TRBJ2-1,TRBV2,.,13,.,CASGLSSYNEQFF,TGTGCCAGTGGACTAAGCTCCTACAATGAGCAGTTCTTC
TRBJ2-1,TRBV10-2,.,15,TRBD2,CASEERGSSYNEQFF,TGCGCCAGCGAGGAGCGGGGAAGCTCCTACAATGAGCAGTTCTTC
TRBJ2-3,TRBV5-1,.,14,.,CASSLGGGTDTQYF,TGCGCCAGCAGCTTGGGGGGGGGCACAGATACGCAGTATTTT
TRBJ2-2,TRBV6-6,.,15,TRBD1,CASSYAGGNAGELFF,TGTGCCAGCAGTTATGCAGGGGGCAACGCCGGGGAGCTGTTTTTT
TRBJ2-7,TRBV5-1,.,11,.,CASSFGKEQYF,TGCGCCAGCAGCTTCGGAAAGGAGCAGTACTTC
TRBJ1-5,TRBV5-6,few,14,.,CASSRYRVGQPQHF,TGTGCCAGCAGCCGATACAGGGTGGGTCAGCCCCAGCATTTT
TRBJ1-1,TRBV29-1,.,12,.,CSVHAGVEGAFF,TGCAGCGTTCACGCGGGGGTTGAAGGAGCTTTCTTT
TRBJ1-1,TRBV14,.,13,.,CASSQGRYTEAFF,TGTGCCAGCAGCCAAGGGAGGTACACTGAAGCTTTCTTT
TRBJ2-1,TRBV4-1,.,15,TRBD2,CASSQLAGGYNEQFF,TGCGCCAGCAGCCAGTTAGCGGGAGGGTACAATGAGCAGTTCTTC
TRBJ2-1,TRBV5-4,.,14,.,CASNPGQTYNEQFF,TGTGCCAGCAACCCCGGACAGACCTACAATGAGCAGTTCTTC
TRBJ2-7,TRBV6-5,once,15,TRBD1,CASRPRGQSWGEQYF,TGTGCCAGCAGACCTAGGGGGCAATCTTGGGGCGAGCAGTACTTC
TRBJ2-1,TRBV5-1,.,15,TRBD2,CASSSLAGGYNEQFF,TGCGCCAGCAGCTCTTTAGCGGGGGGCTACAATGAGCAGTTCTTC
TRBJ1-1,TRBV5-5,once,14,.,CASSSRQAKTEAFF,TGTGCCAGCAGCTCTCGGCAAGCTAAGACTGAAGCTTTCTTT
TRBJ2-3,TRBV5-4,.,16,.,CASSSMTGTRTDTQYF,TGTGCCAGCAGTTCCATGACAGGTACCCGCACAGATACGCAGTATTTT
TRBJ2-7,TRBV7-8,once,14,.,CASSLAFGLYEQYF,TGTGCCAGCAGCTTAGCGTTCGGCCTCTACGAGCAGTACTTC
TRBJ2-1,TRBV6-6,.,13,.,CASRGRIDNEQFF,TGTGCCAGCAGGGGCAGGATCGACAATGAGCAGTTCTTC
TRBJ1-2,TRBV20-1,.,11,TRBD1,CSAMPGQKNTF,TGCAGTGCTATGCCGGGACAGAAGAACACCTTC
TRBJ2-4,TRBV7-2,.,17,TRBD2,CASSLASSGIAKNIQYF,TGTGCCAGCAGCTTAGCTTCTAGCGGAATAGCCAAAAACATTCAGTACTTC
TRBJ2-1,TRBV5-1,.,14,TRBD2,CASSPRGGLNEQFF,TGCGCCAGCTCGCCTCGGGGGGGTTTGAATGAGCAGTTCTTC
TRBJ2-3,TRBV5-1,.,15,TRBD2,CASSTTSPSTDTQYF,TGCGCCAGCAGCACGACTAGCCCTAGCACAGATACGCAGTATTTT
TRBJ2-7,TRBV5-5,.,15,TRBD1,CASNPRGTGAPEQYF,TGTGCCAGCAACCCCAGGGGGACAGGGGCTCCCGAGCAGTACTTC
TRBJ1-1,TRBV27,once,14,.,CASSPPGGVTEAFF,TGTGCCAGCAGCCCCCCTGGAGGGGTAACTGAAGCTTTCTTT
TRBJ2-7,TRBV9,.,14,.,CASSVASSSYEQYF,TGTGCCAGCAGCGTAGCTTCTAGCTCCTACGAGCAGTACTTC